This T cell receptor (beta chain) was captured by sequencing in a study of cytomegalovirus exposure and HLA in healthy donors (dated by TCRdb to the late 2010s). For context, the study as a whole: An earlier analysis of 587 of the donors reported 276 Gb of sequence data and approximately 120 million unique TCR beta sequences obtained from about 179 million T cells. Four or five DR-DQ haplotypes were handled as single units for association and clustering because linkage in the cohort was strong. Alongside the repertoire data, information on donor age, sex, ethnicity and CMV serostatus was compiled. Every discovery cohort repertoire had been produced on one sequencing platform. The later analysis used no new phenotypic data to find candidate immune exposures, relying instead on TCR beta sequences and their occurrence across donors. The study was designed to test whether signatures of past pathogen exposure could be identified by cataloging public T cell receptors. In a later analysis, previously published TCR beta repertoires from 550 to 750 donors were re-analyzed and high-resolution HLA genotyping was added so that TCR occurrence patterns could be studied. Using immunosequencing, the study profiled T cell repertoires from roughly 650 subjects and related those repertoires to cytomegalovirus serostatus. A separate validation cohort of about 110 different subjects was used in addition to the 666-subject first cohort. Of the roughly 400 genotyped donors, over 65% fell in the genetic ancestry cluster associated with self-reported Caucasian donors. In a later genetic analysis, genome-wide SNP genotypes for 398 of the 666 donors were used, and that subset was treated as a discovery cohort. Among 300 to 450 genotyped donors of the cohort, an average of about 240,000 unique TCR beta nucleotide sequences were sequenced per donor, approximately 20% of them non-productive. To decide whether each TCR beta V gene segment behaved as functional or pseudogenic, an earlier analysis of some 600 of the donors relied on high-throughput TCR beta sequencing. Typing coverage differed by locus: A, B, C, DRB1 and DQB1 were typed in about 629-630 donors, DQA1 in 522, DPA1 in 600 to 610, and DPB1 in roughly 450. About 280 gigabases of sequencing data and around 85 million unique TCR sequences made up an early release that covered approximately 650 HLA-typed donors. The study combined high-throughput TCR immunosequencing, statistical association of individual TCRs with disease status, and machine learning to predict cytomegalovirus infection status. Class I and class II HLA loci were covered by the typing at four-digit resolution. The investigation overall reported the following: While some public TCRs were present in many individuals, most TCR sequences turned up only very rarely across donors. The authors suggested that the approach could potentially be generalized to other disease states and immunological phenotypes. The classifier was reported to diagnose cytomegalovirus status with high specificity and sensitivity in both the original cohort and the validation cohort. V-gene and J-gene trimming of TCR beta chains was associated with a missense DCLRE1C variant in a later genetic analysis, and the association was replicated in an independent cohort. According to a later analysis, parvovirus B19, influenza, CMV and Epstein-Barr virus appeared linked to several top co-occurrence clusters. In this cohort, only TCR beta chains were sequenced, and detectable features were limited by the absence of alpha or paired-chain data. The study gave a list of 150 to 200 TCR beta chains associated with cytomegalovirus. Because the 87-base-pair reads could not distinguish some IMGT-functional V segments, including TRBV6-2 and TRBV6-3, those segments were excluded. Because counts were too low, 15 to 20 rarely observed V segments, including chromosome 9 orphons, were excluded from the earlier analysis of under 650 of the donors. According to a later genetic analysis, donors in an Asian-associated ancestry cluster had fewer N-insertions in productive TCRs than the roughly 700-donor mean. The only immune exposure information available for the cohort was CMV serostatus. In an earlier analysis of 587 of the donors, most TCR beta V segments appeared in productive rearrangements about 87% or about 30% of the time, broadly matching IMGT annotations. Correlated functional status among segregating V segments might be attributable to linkage disequilibrium, but an unknown experimental factor could not be ruled out. A later analysis found that HLA-associated TCR beta chains were more clonally expanded and had lower generation probabilities than equally common non-associated chains. Because some donors lacked HLA typing at each locus, the association tests relied only on the typed subset. Roughly uniform sequencing depth across donors was assumed in presence/absence analyses, although this assumption may not hold. In a later analysis, the rate of TCR association differed among HLA loci, with DRB1 alleles having the most associated TCRs and HLA-C alleles having the fewest. When HLA alleles, especially DR and DQ, strongly co-occurred, TCR associations were difficult to assign to individual alleles. A few of the identified cytomegalovirus-associated TCR beta chains were confirmed in vitro to be specific for cytomegalovirus antigens. A later analysis found that most CMV-associated TCR beta chains appeared HLA-restricted, with HLA associations seemingly driven largely by CMV exposure. A further reported finding was that TCR beta sequences accurately predicted the HLA-A and HLA-B alleles for most subjects in the first cohort. A cluster of highly shared sequence variants was judged likely to be a technical artifact of the sequencing pipeline. Specific HLA alleles were associated with 16,951 TCR beta sequences at a false discovery rate of 0.05 in a later analysis.

CDR1 is given as GTSNPN and CDR2 as SVGIG, both from the germline V gene (reference sequence). Reading from cysteine to phenylalanine, the CDR3 counts 13 amino acids. Of the read, only the CDR3 DNA is kept; its 39 bases are in frame from base 1. The trim is 4 bases for V and 4 bases for J, with a gap of 13 bases between the germline ends. The cohort was made up of around 720 healthy bone marrow donors. At the time of sampling, every cohort member was nominally healthy, though immune exposures that went unrecorded were likely present. The donor was CMV seronegative and was included in the group of a few hundred seronegative cohort members. A peripheral blood sample was provided by each donor, and peripheral blood mononuclear cells were used for TCR beta sequencing. The Qiagen DNeasy Blood Extraction Kit was used to extract genomic DNA from the blood cell samples. On this clone: Its binding antigen is unknown. No qualities accompany the bases; no much larger clone lies one base away.

Library preparation employed the immunoSEQ multiplex PCR assay. For the multiplex PCR, a mixture combining 60 forward primers for TCR Vbeta segments and 13 reverse primers for TCR Jbeta segments was used. The CDR3 region of rearranged TCR beta genes was amplified from genomic DNA with a multiplex PCR assay. Amplified TCR beta libraries were sequenced as 87-base-pair reads on the Illumina HiSeq System. As for the authors' bioinformatics: In a later analysis, tens of millions of unique TCR beta chains were counted across the 666 repertoires, and roughly 11 million of these chains were shared by at least two donors. A nearest-neighbor algorithm error-corrected the raw reads and collapsed the reads into unique sequences, merging closely related sequences to remove PCR and sequencing errors. To assign V, D and J gene segments, CDR3 sequences were aligned to IMGT reference sequences. Each retained sequence needed at least a six-nucleotide match to both a V gene segment and a J gene segment. Rearrangements were classified as productive when the CDR3 lacked stop codons and remained in frame with V and J, and all other rearrangements were classified as non-productive. Following IMGT convention, CDR3 was defined as the stretch from the second conserved V-encoded cysteine to the conserved J-encoded phenylalanine. The earlier analysis of 500 to 750 of the donors excluded any sequence lacking an unambiguous match to a single V gene segment. In an earlier analysis of approximately 610 of the donors, V segments were called functional above 56.7% productive rearrangements and were called segregating when the between-donor standard deviation exceeded 5%. A statistical classification framework was built for diagnosing cytomegalovirus status from the catalog of TCR beta chain sequences. In a later analysis, V and J genes were assigned by comparing TCR nucleotide sequences against IMGT/GENE-DB human TR gene sequences. In a later analysis, CDR3 sequences and most-parsimonious VDJ recombination scenarios were assigned using the TCRdist pipeline. In a later analysis, each TCR beta chain was defined by its CDR3 amino acid sequence together with its V-gene family, and reads lacking a unique V-gene family were excluded. A later analysis removed 600 or so highly shared, low-generation-probability nucleotide sequences to deal with suspected cross-contamination and a sequencing artifact. In a later analysis, a clonal expansion index for each public chain was calculated from normalized within-repertoire ranks of inferred template counts. A later analysis computed generation probabilities with a VDJ recombination model fitted to out-of-frame rearrangements, and checked the results against IGoR. A later analysis scored TCR-TCR, TCR-HLA and TCR-CMV co-occurrence with hypergeometric tests, applying a repertoire-size bias correction to TCR pairs. In a later analysis, false discovery rates were estimated by permuting HLA or CMV assignments 20 times. In a later analysis, co-occurring TCRs were grouped with DBSCAN, and TCRdist sequence similarity was added when clustering was performed within HLA-allele-positive subsets. Repertoires with fewer than 30,000 or more than 120,000 public chains, plus five repertoires with anomalous nucleotide sharing, were excluded from co-occurrence clustering. This immuneACCESS table, as held by TCRdb, lists in-frame sequences with V and J called but not all clones. Of the missing ones, under half trace to an unresolved V gene in checked studies; the others have no known cause. V, J and clone size derive from that table, while D and trimming were established from the DNA sequence. A total of roughly 280,000 clones appear in this sample, around 65% of them only once. Over 2% of the sample goes to the ten largest clones.

Here the chain combines TRBV30 and TRBJ1-1; the D gene cannot be resolved reliably. The sequence derives from a female donor in good health and CMV-seronegative. The sequencing input was PBMCs. The CDR3 here reads CAWKTAKSTEAFF. The nucleotide sequence reads TGTGCCTGGAAAACAGCCAAGAGCACTGAAGCTTTCTTT.